This T cell receptor (beta chain) was identified during a study of blood T cell repertoires in COVID-19. Study-wide context: The United States, Italy and Spain were the sources of the acute and convalescent COVID-19 samples. In each case, the material was cDNA or gDNA derived from T cells, B-cell-depleted T cells, or PBMCs.

This CDR3 comprises 13 residues. Trimming cost V 11 bases and J 7 bases; bases outside gene matches: 9. Per the germline V gene, CDR1 is MNHEY and CDR2 is SMNVEV (reference sequence). Source study methods: Reference gene primer amplification in the assay estimated nucleated cell counts. This table comes from immunoSEQ multiplex PCR, and its TCRdb copy is limited to in-frame clones, with some not included. Clonal size and the V and J genes are those of that table, whereas D and trimming came from the DNA. The sample lists more than 100,000 clones, about 90% occurring once. The sequenced sample was peripheral blood. This sequence originates from a man aged 50 or older in a cohort sampled during active COVID-19. The rearrangement joins TRBV27 to TRBJ1-4; 8 nucleotides match TRBD1. The CDR3 is CAPPDREGEKLFF. CDR3 sequence (DNA): TGTGCCCCACCGGACAGGGAAGGTGAAAAACTGTTTTTT.